Each of the 4 T cell receptor beta chains below was sequenced from the same sample in a study of response to subunit inactivated influenza vaccine. Using its own MiXCR run on the RT-PCR reads, TCRdb lists one record per CDR3 protein. Of hundreds of thousands of distinct CDR3 sequences in the sample, about 25% were seen once. Sequencing used CD4+ T cells sorted from PBMCs, obtained more than 4 days after vaccination. The receptor source for this set is a man in his fifties or sixties who received an inactivated influenza vaccine.

The chain employs TRBV4-1 and TRBJ2-3; 11 nucleotides line up with TRBD2. This CDR3 has 16 amino acids. After removal of 1 base from V and 5 bases from J, the junction contained 5 bases not matched to a gene. CDR1 and CDR2 from the germline V gene are MGHRA and YSYEKL. The chain's CDR3 is CASSQGRTSGGDTQYF. CDR3 DNA: TGCGCCAGCAGCCAAGGTAGAACTAGCGGGGGAGATACGCAGTATTTT.

This chain links TRBV18 with TRBJ1-1; D remains unclear. Germline loops: CDR1 KGHSH, CDR2 LQKENI. The V end was cut by 3 bases, the J end by 0 bases, with 14 bases between. CDR3 length: 16 amino acids. In DNA, the CDR3 is TGTGCCAGCTCACCTGGACGTCCCGGATTGAACACTGAAGCTTTCTTT. This sequence encodes CASSPGRPGLNTEAFF.

This clonotype occurred a few times. This rearrangement joins TRBV5-1 to TRBJ2-5; D call uncertain. The V end was cut by 0 bases, the J end by 3 bases, with 12 bases between. Per the germline V gene, CDR1 is SGHRS and CDR2 is YFSETQ. This CDR3 has 15 amino acids. In DNA, the CDR3 is TGCGCCAGCAGCTTGGAGCGCAGATCGAAAGAGACCCAGTACTTC. Its translation is CASSLERRSKETQYF.

The chain employs TRBV19 and TRBJ2-2; 9 bases fit TRBD1. Germline V gives CDR1 LNHDA, CDR2 SQIVND (reference sequence). After removal of 4 bases from V and 7 bases from J, the junction contained 7 bases not matched to a gene. The CDR3 runs to 15 residues. The CDR3 region is CASSTKDRGGGELFF. CDR3 coding DNA: TGTGCCAGTAGTACCAAGGACAGGGGAGGCGGGGAGCTGTTTTTT.